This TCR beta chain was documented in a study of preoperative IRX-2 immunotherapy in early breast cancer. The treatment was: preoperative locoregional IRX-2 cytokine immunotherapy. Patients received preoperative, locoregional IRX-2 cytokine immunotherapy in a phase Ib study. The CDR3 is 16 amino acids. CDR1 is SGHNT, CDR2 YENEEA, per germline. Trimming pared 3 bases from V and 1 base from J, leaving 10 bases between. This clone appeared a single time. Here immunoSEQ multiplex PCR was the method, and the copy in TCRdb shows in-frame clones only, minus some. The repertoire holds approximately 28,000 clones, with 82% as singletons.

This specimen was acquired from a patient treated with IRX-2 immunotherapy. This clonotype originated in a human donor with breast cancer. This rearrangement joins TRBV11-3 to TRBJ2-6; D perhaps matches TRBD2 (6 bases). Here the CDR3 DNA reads TGTGCCAGCAGCTTGGATCGGGGGTCTGGGGCCAACGTCCTGACTTTC. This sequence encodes CASSLDRGSGANVLTF.